This passage covers 14 T cell receptor beta chains from one sample sequenced in a study of metastatic and nonmetastatic thyroid tumors (dated by TCRdb to about 2020). The protocol used for the library was PCR. The run used an Illumina HiSeq 4000. TCRdb reworked the public reads: Q25 trimming with fastp, MiXCR clone assembly, productive beta chains retained. Counted in this sample were approximately 6,300 clones; almost 35% of them appeared once. The ten largest clones capture roughly 28% of the sample. Before undergoing thyroid surgery, none of the patients had been given any kind of treatment. The sample comprised adjacent normal tissue. The receptors were sampled from a male donor with papillary thyroid cancer or a benign thyroid nodule (not recorded which). Some clones in this sample may be carry-over from other donors' samples.

This chain links TRBV11-2 with TRBJ1-5; a possible D gene is TRBD1 (6 bases). The CDR3 length is 17 residues. Per the germline V gene, CDR1 is SGHAT and CDR2 is FQNNGV. V was trimmed by 5 bases and J by 0 bases, leaving 17 bases between them. CDR3 sequence (DNA): TGTGCCAGCAGCCATCCGGGGGGGGGCCATAGCAATCAGCCCCAGCATTTT. Its protein is CASSHPGGGHSNQPQHF.

This rearrangement joins TRBV9 to TRBJ1-3, with D maybe TRBD1 (5 bases). This CDR3 is 15 amino acids long. Germline loops: CDR1 SGDLS, CDR2 YYNGEE. Trimming removed 0 bases from V and 4 bases from J, with 11 bases in between. The CDR3 nucleotides are TGTGCCAGCAGCGTAGGGGTGGGACCGGGAAACACCATATATTTT. Its translation: CASSVGVGPGNTIYF. The complete variable domain, with remaining parts taken from reference TRBV9 and TRBJ1-3, reads DSGVTQTPKHLITATGQRVTLRCSPRSGDLSVYWYQQSLDQGLQFLIQYYNGEERAKGNILERFSAQQFPDLHSELNLSSLELGDSALYFCASSVGVGPGNTIYFGEGSWLTVV.

The chain couples TRBV6-1 to TRBJ1-1, with D maybe TRBD1 (6 bases). CDR3 length: 12 amino acids. The V end was cut by 7 bases, the J end by 12 bases, with 18 bases between. Germline V lookup: CDR1 MNHNS, CDR2 SASEGT. CDR3 protein: CASTQRRGDTFF. In nucleotides, the CDR3 is TGTGCCAGCACCCAACGCAGGGGAGATACTTTCTTT.

This sequence joins TRBV6-2 or TRBV6-3 and TRBJ2-1; the match to TRBD2 covers 10 bases. J was trimmed by 2 bases and V by 4 bases; bases with no gene match: 2. Germline CDR1 is MNHEY and CDR2 is SVGEGT. CDR3 length: 15 residues. The CDR3 DNA reads TGTGCCAGCAGTTCCCTAGCGGGAGCCTACAATGAGCAGTTCTTC. Amino acids: CASSSLAGAYNEQFF.

This clone was found a few times. V is TRBV27 and J is TRBJ1-2, with a weak D call TRBD1 (6 bases). CDR3 length: 16 residues. V was shortened by 8 bases and J by 0 bases, with 19 bases between the two germline ends. The V gene's germline CDR1 is MNHEY and CDR2 SMNVEV (reference sequence). CDR3 coding DNA: TGTGCCAGCGCCGGAACCCCGGGACATTCTAACTATGGCTACACCTTC. Its protein product is CASAGTPGHSNYGYTF.

This clone was seen at least ten times. The chain recombines TRBV19 with TRBJ1-1, with unresolved D. V lost 3 bases, J lost 4 bases, and 3 bases lay in between. CDR1 is LNHDA, CDR2 SQIVND, per germline (reference sequence). This CDR3 comprises 11 residues. CDR3 residues: CASSMGTEAFF. In DNA form, the CDR3 reads TGTGCCAGTAGTATGGGCACTGAAGCTTTCTTT. Combining the CDR3 with reference TRBV19 and TRBJ1-1 gives the whole variable domain DGGITQSPKYLFRKEGQNVTLSCEQNLNHDAMYWYRQDPGQGLRLIYYSQIVNDFQKGDIAEGYSVSREKKESFPLTVTSAQKNPTAFYLCASSMGTEAFFGQGTRLTVV.

This clone turned up a few times. The chain carries TRBV6-1 and TRBJ1-4; TRBD1 matches 9 bases. Germline trimming cut 7 bases from V and 7 bases from J; bases unmatched to any gene: 7. This CDR3 is 14 amino acids long. Germline assignment: CDR1 MNHNS and CDR2 SASEGT. In DNA form, the CDR3 reads TGTGCCAGCACCCCGGGGACAGGGATTGAAAAACTGTTTTTT. It codes for CASTPGTGIEKLFF.

The gene calls are TRBV19 and TRBJ1-3; a weak D match, TRBD1 (6 bases). CDR1 and CDR2 from the germline V gene are LNHDA and SQIVND (reference sequence). The CDR3 totals 14 residues. Deletions cut 6 bases from V and 7 bases from J, with 16 bases between. CDR3: CASSRTVEGNTIYF. In nucleotides, the CDR3 is TGTGCCAGTAGCCGGACAGTGGAGGGTAACACCATATATTTT.

This chain connects TRBV27 to TRBJ1-4; a possible D gene is TRBD1 (5 bases). The CDR3 spans 13 residues. Deletions cut 6 bases from V and 6 bases from J, with 11 bases between. Germline CDR1 and CDR2: MNHEY and SMNVEV (reference sequence). The chain's CDR3 is CASRGRIHEKLFF. The CDR3 DNA is TGTGCCAGCAGGGGGCGGATTCATGAAAAACTGTTTTTT.

This clone was seen more than once but under ten times. This chain links TRBV11-2 with TRBJ1-2; D is ambiguous. V was trimmed by 3 bases and J by 7 bases, leaving 12 bases between them. The CDR3 runs to 13 residues. Germline V gives CDR1 SGHAT, CDR2 FQNNGV. The CDR3 bases are TGTGCCAGCAGCTTGGGAGGACTAGGTGGCTACACCTTC. It specifies CASSLGGLGGYTF.

The genes are TRBV5-1 and TRBJ2-7; tentative D call: TRBD1 (6 bases). The CDR3 sequence is 13 residues long. Trimming cost V 5 bases and J 3 bases, with 12 bases left between them. Germline CDR1 reads SGHRS; CDR2 reads YFSETQ. The CDR3 coding sequence is TGCGCCAGCAGACCGGACAGCTACTACGAGCAGTACTTC. It translates to CASRPDSYYEQYF.

V usage is TRBV7-8 and J usage is TRBJ2-6, with a possible D match to TRBD1 (5 bases). Trimming took 1 base from V and 2 from J, leaving 9 bases between them. Germline V gene lookup returns CDR1 SGHVS and CDR2 FQNEAQ. CDR3 length equals 16 residues. The CDR3 sequence is CASSLDQGAGANVLTF. Here the CDR3 DNA reads TGTGCCAGCAGCTTAGACCAGGGTGCTGGGGCCAACGTCCTGACTTTC.

This clone was recorded many times. The chain has TRBV4-1 and TRBJ2-7; D remains unclear. The V and J ends lost 0 bases and 3 bases respectively, with 12 bases between them. This CDR3 has 15 amino acids. The germline V gene encodes CDR1 MGHRA and CDR2 YSYEKL. The CDR3 spells CASSQERRTFYEQYF. In DNA form, the CDR3 reads TGCGCCAGCAGCCAAGAAAGGCGGACCTTCTACGAGCAGTACTTC.

This clone was found a few times. The chain combines TRBV27 with TRBJ2-3; tentative D call: TRBD2 (5 bases). Trimming took 6 bases from V and 5 from J, leaving 15 bases between them. The CDR3 is made up of 14 amino acids. Germline lookup yields CDR1 MNHEY and CDR2 SMNVEV (reference sequence). The DNA for the CDR3 is TGTGCCAGCAGCTTAAACCGGGGAGAAGATACGCAGTATTTT. Translation: CASSLNRGEDTQYF.